The 21 T cell receptor beta chains reported below all come from one sample, sequenced in a study of blood T cell repertoires in COVID-19. Repertoires were generated with immunoSEQ multiplex PCR, while TCRdb's copy carries only in-frame clones and drops some. The sample includes approximately 490,000 clones, less than 90% of them seen just once. Sequencing was carried out using PBMCs or T cells enriched from blood (not recorded which). These receptors all come from a woman in her sixties who had recovered from COVID-19.

The chain uses TRBV6-5 and TRBJ1-4; D uncertain. Germline V gene sequence: CDR1 MNHEY, CDR2 SVGAGI. The CDR3 contains 16 residues. The germline V and J ends were trimmed by 2 bases and 2 bases, with 12 bases remaining between them. The CDR3: CASSYPPGRTNEKLFF. CDR3 sequence (DNA): TGTGCCAGCAGTTACCCTCCAGGAAGGACTAATGAAAAACTGTTTTTT.

The V and J genes are TRBV4-1 and TRBJ2-1, with 12 bases matching TRBD2. The germline gives CDR1 MGHRA, CDR2 YSYEKL. This CDR3 region has 15 residues. The ends lost 3 bases at V and 7 bases at J; junction bases unmatched: 4. The CDR3 sequence is CASSHRLAGANEQFF. The DNA for the CDR3 is TGCGCCAGCAGCCATAGACTAGCGGGGGCGAATGAGCAGTTCTTC.

This clone was seen once. The J gene is TRBJ2-3, the V gene TRBV30; the match to TRBD1 covers 7 bases. The V and J ends lost 2 bases and 6 bases, in that order; junction bases with no gene match: 11. The length of the CDR3 is 15 residues. CDR1 and CDR2 (germline): GTSNPN, SVGIG (reference sequence). The CDR3 here is CAWSSQQGITDTQYF. In DNA form, the CDR3 reads TGTGCCTGGAGTTCACAACAGGGGATTACGGATACGCAGTATTTT.

This sequence joins TRBV5-1 and TRBJ2-3; TRBD2 matches at 8 bases. Per the germline V gene, CDR1 is SGHRS and CDR2 is YFSETQ. The CDR3 is 15 amino acids. V lost 0 bases, J lost 4 bases, and 4 bases stayed unmatched. DNA of the CDR3: TGCGCCAGCAGCTTGGGACTAGCGATGGCAGATACGCAGTATTTT. It is translated as CASSLGLAMADTQYF.

CDR3 protein: CASSPAPLTLDGYTF. CDR3 sequence (DNA): TGTGCCAGCAGCCCCGCCCCGCTTACTCTGGATGGCTACACCTTC. The chain carries TRBV11-3 and TRBJ1-2; no firm D call. V lost 5 bases and J lost 6, with 19 bases in between. There are 15 residues in the CDR3. The germline V gene encodes CDR1 SGHNT and CDR2 YENEEA.

The chain has TRBV15 and TRBJ1-3; no definite D call. Trimming removed 0 bases from V and 0 bases from J, with 12 bases in between. Germline V lookup: CDR1 LNHNV, CDR2 YYDKDF (reference sequence). The CDR3 is made up of 17 amino acids. The chain's CDR3 is CATSRDGERPSGNTIYF. The CDR3 DNA reads as TGTGCCACCAGCAGAGATGGGGAGAGGCCCTCTGGAAACACCATATATTTT.

The rearrangement joins TRBV5-1 to TRBJ2-6, with 10 bases matching TRBD2. After removal of 4 bases from V and 2 bases from J, the junction contained 3 bases not matched to a gene. In germline, CDR1 is SGHRS, CDR2 YFSETQ. There are 16 residues in the CDR3. CDR3 DNA: TGCGCCAGCAGCCGGACTAGCGGAGCTGGGGCCAACGTCCTGACTTTC. Translated, it gives CASSRTSGAGANVLTF.

V usage is TRBV5-1 and J usage is TRBJ1-2; perhaps TRBD1 as D (6 bases). The CDR3 loop spans 13 amino acids. V shed 4 bases and J shed 3 bases, with 10 bases lying between them. The germline V gene has CDR1 SGHRS and CDR2 YFSETQ. The CDR3 sequence is CASSRGTYYGYTF. The CDR3 coding sequence is TGCGCCAGCAGCCGTGGGACATACTATGGCTACACCTTC.

In its sample, this clone was seen a few times. Other nucleotide sequences in the sample specify the same CDR3. The gene calls are TRBV3-1 (or the pseudogene TRBV3-2) and TRBJ1-5, with 7 bases that match TRBD1. This CDR3 region has 13 residues. Per germline, CDR1 LGHDT and CDR2 YNNKEL (reference sequence). J lost 7 bases, V lost 5 bases, and 5 bases had no gene match. The CDR3 spells CASSLTGNQPQHF. The DNA for the CDR3 is TGTGCCAGCAGCTTGACAGGGAACCAGCCCCAGCATTTT.

The chain uses TRBV6-5 and TRBJ1-4, with D possibly TRBD1 on 5 matching bases. Trimming shortened V by 0 bases and J by 4 bases, and 9 bases separated the two germline ends. Germline-derived CDR1 and CDR2 are MNHEY and SVGAGI. The CDR3 sequence is 15 residues long. This CDR3 is CASSYSGGNNEKLFF. The DNA for the CDR3 is TGTGCCAGCAGTTACTCGGGGGGAAATAATGAAAAACTGTTTTTT.

The chain uses TRBV15 and TRBJ1-2; no firm D call. The germline V gene encodes CDR1 LNHNV and CDR2 YYDKDF (reference sequence). V gave up 0 bases and J gave up 4 bases, with 9 bases separating them. The CDR3 contains 14 residues. CDR3 amino acids: CATSRDRGSYGYTF. The DNA of the CDR3 is TGTGCCACCAGCAGAGATCGGGGATCCTATGGCTACACCTTC. Filled out from reference TRBV15 and TRBJ1-2, the complete variable domain reads DAMVIQNPRYQVTQFGKPVTLSCSQTLNHNVMYWYQQKSSQAPKLLFHYYDKDFNNEADTPDNFQSRRPNTSFCFLDIRSPGLGDTAMYLCATSRDRGSYGYTFGSGTRLTVV.

The V call is TRBV5-1, the J call TRBJ2-3; D is ambiguous. The CDR3 is made up of 11 amino acids. Trimming removed 5 bases from V and 2 bases from J, with 3 bases in between. Per the germline V gene, CDR1 is SGHRS and CDR2 is YFSETQ. The CDR3 DNA sequence: TGCGCCAGCAGACACACAGATACGCAGTATTTT. It is translated as CASRHTDTQYF.

The chain links TRBV7-2 to TRBJ2-3; 9 bases line up with TRBD1. Looked up from germline, CDR1 is SGHTA and CDR2 is FQGNSA. CDR3 length: 16 residues. V lost 1 base, J lost 0 bases, and 2 bases stayed unmatched. CDR3 in DNA: TGTGCCAGCAGCTTAGGAGGGACAGGGAGCACAGATACGCAGTATTTT. It encodes CASSLGGTGSTDTQYF.

The chain links TRBV3-1 (or the pseudogene TRBV3-2) to TRBJ2-3; 9 positions agree with TRBD2. Per the germline V gene, CDR1 is LGHDT and CDR2 is YNNKEL (reference sequence). Losses at the gene ends were 8 bases for V and 1 base for J; bases not matched to a gene: 4. The CDR3 covers 14 residues. CDR3 sequence: CASEASGGTDTQYF. DNA of the CDR3: TGTGCCAGCGAGGCTAGCGGGGGCACAGATACGCAGTATTTT.

The chain employs TRBV3-1 (or the pseudogene TRBV3-2) and TRBJ1-2, with a possible D match to TRBD1 (6 bases). V was pared by 1 base and J by 8 bases, with 20 bases between. CDR1 LGHDT and CDR2 YNNKEL come from the germline V gene (reference sequence). The length of the CDR3 is 16 residues. The CDR3 DNA sequence: TGTGCCAGCAGCCAAGTATTAAGACAGGCCTCGGGGGGCTACACCTTC. This translates into CASSQVLRQASGGYTF.

The rearrangement links TRBV12-3 or TRBV12-4 to TRBJ2-1, with a possible D match to TRBD1 (5 bases). The V and J ends lost 0 bases and 9 bases respectively, with 9 bases between them. The CDR3 consists of 13 residues. The CDR3 DNA is TGTGCCAGCAGTTTAGCCAGGGCGAGTGAGCAGTTCTTC. This sequence encodes CASSLARASEQFF.

The chain joins TRBV4-1 to TRBJ2-2, with D perhaps TRBD1 (5 bases). V shed 1 base and J shed 4 bases, with 10 bases lying between them. The CDR3 runs to 15 residues. Germline V gene sequence: CDR1 MGHRA, CDR2 YSYEKL. DNA of the CDR3: TGCGCCAGCAGCCAAGGGGGCCTGAGCACCGGGGAGCTGTTTTTT. Protein: CASSQGGLSTGELFF.

The genes are TRBV11-2 and TRBJ1-6; 7 bases agree with TRBD1. The germline V gene encodes CDR1 SGHAT and CDR2 FQNNGV. V lost 3 bases to trimming and J lost 10 bases; unmatched junction nucleotides: 6. CDR3 length: 14 amino acids. CDR3 protein: CASSFGQDLSPLHF. The CDR3 DNA reads as TGTGCCAGCAGCTTTGGACAGGATCTCTCACCCCTCCACTTT.

This rearrangement joins TRBV14 to TRBJ1-1, with no clear D. CDR3 length: 13 amino acids. Germline V lookup: CDR1 SGHDN, CDR2 FVKESK. V dropped 2 bases and J dropped 7 bases, with 11 bases sitting between them. CDR3 bases: TGTGCCAGCAGCCAACACTTGTCGGGTGAAGCTTTCTTT. Its protein is CASSQHLSGEAFF. The full variable domain, with the rest looked up from reference TRBV14 and TRBJ1-1, is EAGVTQFPSHSVIEKGQTVTLRCDPISGHDNLYWYRRVMGKEIKFLLHFVKESKQDESGMPNNRFLAERTGGTYSTLKVQPAELEDSGVYFCASSQHLSGEAFFGQGTRLTVV.

The chain employs TRBV7-9 and TRBJ1-5; unclear D gene. This CDR3 is built from 13 residues. Looked up from germline, CDR1 is SEHNR and CDR2 is FQNEAQ (reference sequence). V shed 3 bases and J shed 7 bases, with 10 bases lying between them. CDR3 protein: CASSFQRNQPQHF. The DNA of the CDR3 is TGTGCCAGCAGCTTCCAGAGGAACCAGCCCCAGCATTTT.

This clone appeared a single time. The chain combines TRBV18 with TRBJ2-2, with D possibly being TRBD1 (5 bases). V gave up 3 bases and J gave up 6 bases, with 14 bases separating them. CDR1 is KGHSH and CDR2 is LQKENI in the germline V gene. This CDR3 has 15 residues. The CDR3 here is CASSPSVGRSGELFF. DNA of the CDR3: TGTGCCAGCTCACCTTCGGTGGGGCGATCCGGGGAGCTGTTTTTT. The full variable domain, its missing parts supplied by reference TRBV18 and TRBJ2-2, is NAGVMQNPRHLVRRRGQEARLRCSPMKGHSHVYWYRQLPEEGLKFMVYLQKENIIDESGMPKERFSAEFPKEGPSILRIQQVVRGDSAAYFCASSPSVGRSGELFFGEGSRLTVL.